This TCR beta chain was recovered during a study of vaccination and CD4 T cells after COVID-19. The wider study: Following dose two, a median roughly 72 days (range 14 to 241) passed before post-vaccine samples were taken.

This clonotype was seen more than once but under ten times. The antigen is not known. CDR3 length equals 15 residues. The germline CDR1 and CDR2 sequences are MNHEY and SMNVEV (reference sequence). With 5 bases clipped from V and 6 bases from J, the junction kept 12 bases outside the gene matches. The Oncomine TCR Beta short-read assay was applied to DNA of cultured CD4+ T cells. TCRdb analysed the PCR reads with MiXCR anew, one entry per CDR3 protein. Of some 15,000 distinct CDR3 sequences listed, 60% are singletons. Noted treatment: approximately nine-day PBMC culture with coronavirus spike peptide pools or control peptides (ViraFEST assay). ViraFEST grew antigen-specific T cells using peptide pools, then sequenced TCRs. Over 1.5 million PBMCs went into each well for culture with approximately 9.8 IU/ml IL-2 and around 10 ug/ml peptide pools. Study conclusions and caveats: Within the convalescent patients, spike mono-reactivity was found in 304 of 307 vaccine-specific clones.

The TCR originated in a human donor who had recovered from COVID-19. This rearrangement joins TRBV27 to TRBJ1-2, with 7 nucleotides matching TRBD1. The sample was CD4+ T cells from blood, cultured in vitro. As DNA, the CDR3 is TGTGCCAGCAGTCCCCTTGGACAGGAAGGGGATGGCTACACCTTC. This translates into CASSPLGQEGDGYTF.